This entry concerns a single T cell receptor beta chain. The antigen is undetermined. Only in-frame clones appear in the TCRdb table, and some are missing; sequencing was by immunoSEQ multiplex PCR. The sample lists under 100,000 clones; 90% to 95% were seen once. The data derive from a study of cytomegalovirus exposure and HLA in healthy donors. Whole-study context: The same platform was used for the 100 to 150 validation repertoires and the roughly 600 first-cohort repertoires, a later analysis reported.

General study findings and limits: The finding came from a later analysis; first-cohort TCR clusters tended to co-occur in the roughly 120 validation repertoires. Most observed TCR sequences were rare, whereas some public TCRs were detected in many donors.

Separation from the approximately 720-subject first cohort characterized the roughly 130-subject validation cohort, to which the donors belonged. The CDR3 covers 13 residues. V was pared by 6 bases and J by 4 bases, with 13 bases between. CDR1 is SGHNT and CDR2 is YYREEE in the germline V gene (reference sequence). The receptor's source is a woman under 30 in good health and CMV-seronegative. The chain is built from TRBV5-4 and TRBJ1-2, with D tentatively TRBD1 (5 bases). Specimen: PBMCs. This CDR3 reads CASTLWGSYGYTF. The CDR3 bases are TGTGCCAGCACCCTTTGGGGCTCCTATGGCTACACCTTC.